The clone carrying this T cell receptor beta chain was observed at least ten times. The antigen remains unidentified. The sample comes from a study of blood T cells in healthy people across ages. A second about 7 to 11 cycle PCR used barcoded and J-beta primers. Researchers report that a template-switch adaptor with 12 random nucleotides tagged each cDNA molecule. TCRdb passed the 5' RACE reads through MiXCR, listing each CDR3 protein once. The sample records around 1,700,000 distinct CDR3 sequences, under 30% being singletons. This CDR3 is 14 amino acids long. The germline V gene has CDR1 SEHNR and CDR2 FQNEAQ (reference sequence). The V end lost 7 bases, the J end lost 6 bases, and 17 bases lay between the germline ends. Study observations and caveats: Observed TCR beta diversity per million T cells went down as age went up. This fall followed a roughly linear course with age. It was the long-lived donors that had more naive CD4+ cells and higher diversity than aged donors.

The receptor was derived from a woman under 40 in good health. Sample: blood. The chain joins TRBV7-9 to TRBJ2-3; D is perhaps TRBD1 or TRBD2 (6 bases each). CDR3 in amino acids: CASTFQGGFDTQYF. The DNA of the CDR3 is TGTGCCAGCACATTCCAAGGGGGGTTTGATACGCAGTATTTT. Full variable domain (remainder filled in from reference TRBV7-9 and TRBJ2-3): DTGVSQNPRHKITKRGQNVTFRCDPISEHNRLYWYRQTLGQGPEFLTYFQNEAQLEKSRLLSDRFSAERPKGSFSTLEIQRTEQGDSAMYLCASTFQGGFDTQYFGPGTRLTVL.